This T cell receptor (beta chain) came from a study of PD-1 blockade in classical Hodgkin lymphoma (dated by TCRdb to 2018 to 2021). Some background on the complete study: Nivolumab dosing was 3 mg/kg intravenously every 2 weeks, continuing until either disease progression or unacceptable toxicity. The study used TCR beta sequencing and CyTOF to define a peripheral blood immune signature of response to PD-1 blockade in classical Hodgkin lymphoma. Summary of the overall study and its limitations: Baseline TCR diversity was reported to be lower in newly diagnosed patients than in healthy donors and to be lower still in relapsed/refractory patients. Lower diversity was seen in patients whose nivolumab began less than 1 year after ASCT, and these patients were left out of later analyses so that immune reconstitution would not confound the results. CD4+ but not CD8+ TCR diversity rose significantly by C4D1 (p=0.0027 vs p=0.16), most apparent in complete responders (p=0.02). Trial patients achieving complete response had baseline diversity similar to newly diagnosed patients, whereas partial responders and progressors had significantly lower diversity. The study covered only a single clinical trial cohort, and the causes of the repertoire differences, possibly disease activity or prior therapy, were still not defined.

Genomic DNA was extracted with the Qiagen DNeasy kit from unsorted PBMCs and from negatively selected CD4+ and CD8+ fractions. TCR beta CDR3 regions were amplified by immunoSEQ multiplex PCR using primers annealing to V and J segments. Amplification bias was minimized using a synthetic immune receptor repertoire, and residual bias was removed computationally after sequencing. Per the original workflow: Custom Python scripts were used to quantify repertoire diversity as the Shannon entropy index. Unsorted, CD4+ and CD8+ repertoires were analyzed separately, except in combined analyses where CD4+ and CD8+ sequences were merged in silico. A clone counted as expanded when the clone's frequency after treatment rose at least 2-fold relative to C1D1, and clones undetected at baseline were given a pseudocount of 0.5. Clones with 0 or 1 copy at C1D1 were classified as singleton clones, and clones with 2 or more copies were classified as non-singleton clones. Clones expanded in unsorted samples were annotated as CD4+, CD8+ or unknown by matching protein sequences in sorted samples from the same patient. Wilcoxon tests on paired samples were used to test diversity changes from C1D1 to C4D1. The table comes from immuneACCESS by way of TCRdb, which keeps in-frame sequences with V and J called. Part of the clones is missing from these tables; in studies checked, under half for an unresolved V gene and the rest for unknown reasons. D and trimming come from the DNA, and the V and J calls and clone size come from that table. For this sample the table gives 35,000 to 50,000 clones, of which 66% were detected only once. Around 3.1% of the sample belongs to the ten largest clones.

The cysteine opens and the phenylalanine closes a CDR3 of 14 amino acids. Solely the CDR3 DNA is kept, with 42 bases framed from the first base. V loses 7 bases, J loses 1 base, and the germline ends lie 17 bases apart. Reading the germline V gene (reference sequence) gives CDR1 GTSNPN and CDR2 SVGIG. Details on this clone: No cognate antigen has been identified for it. The record has no base qualities; no much larger clone is one base away.

The time point label, read with the paper, signifies: cycle 4 day 1 (C4D1), after 5 to 7 weeks of nivolumab. Every trial patient had relapsed after autologous stem cell transplantation, and cohorts A, B and C differed in prior brentuximab vedotin exposure. The trial cohort was composed of some 57 patients with relapsed/refractory classical Hodgkin lymphoma, for whom complete response, partial response or progressive disease was recorded as best overall response. In the multi-cohort phase II CheckMate 205 trial, trial patients received single-agent nivolumab. An independent review committee assessed best overall response using the 2007 International Working Group response criteria. PBMCs from the trial were collected at three points: immediately before nivolumab initiation (C1D1), and during therapy at cycle 2 day 1 and cycle 4 day 1. Peripheral blood was collected in 8 mL Vacutainer Cell Preparation Tubes, from which PBMCs were isolated by centrifugation and then cryopreserved.

Here the chain combines TRBV30 and TRBJ2-7, with a tentative D call of TRBD1 or TRBD2, each matching 6 bases. The input for sequencing was peripheral blood mononuclear cells (PBMCs), taken before the fourth cycle of nivolumab. The sequence came from a human donor with classical Hodgkin lymphoma. The sequenced DNA: TGTGCCTTAGAGGGGGGAAGTCGATCCTACGAGCAGTACTTC. Its protein reads: CALEGGSRSYEQYF.